A selection of T cell receptor beta chains follows, all from one sample in a study of blood T cell repertoires in COVID-19. Assay: immunoSEQ multiplex PCR; the TCRdb copy retains only in-frame clones and omits some. The table records some 220,000 clones, 83% of them present only once. The sequencing input was peripheral blood. The receptor source for this set is a woman younger than 45 with COVID-19, enrolled during active disease. Both conserved end residues are part of each CDR3.

cdr3_aa: CASSFDRDTEAFF; v_call: TRBV5-4; j_call: TRBJ1-1
cdr3_aa: CASSGQGVTGELFF; v_call: TRBV5-1; j_call: TRBJ2-2
cdr3_aa: CASSPPGDTGELFF; v_call: TRBV7-3; j_call: TRBJ2-2
cdr3_aa: CASSLNPAGVQETQYF; v_call: TRBV5-1; j_call: TRBJ2-5
cdr3_aa: CASSHPGQGPMNTEAFF; v_call: TRBV23-1; j_call: TRBJ1-1
cdr3_aa: CASSEMTGGGEAFF; v_call: TRBV6-1; j_call: TRBJ1-1
cdr3_aa: CASTPRVSTDTQYF; v_call: TRBV27; j_call: TRBJ2-3
cdr3_aa: CASSLSRETQYF; v_call: TRBV7-2; j_call: TRBJ2-5
cdr3_aa: CASSPDSVHYNEQFF; v_call: TRBV6-5; j_call: TRBJ2-1
cdr3_aa: CASLPGGPGGYYEQYF; v_call: TRBV28; j_call: TRBJ2-7
cdr3_aa: CASSLSGGRNSYEQYF; v_call: TRBV11-2; j_call: TRBJ2-7
cdr3_aa: CATSAGGRGRQETQYF; v_call: TRBV24-1; j_call: TRBJ2-5
cdr3_aa: CASSPRGLFQETQYF; v_call: TRBV9; j_call: TRBJ2-5
cdr3_aa: CASSQSGTLNTGELFF; v_call: TRBV7-2; j_call: TRBJ2-2
cdr3_aa: CSVQAGVYGYTF; v_call: TRBV29-1; j_call: TRBJ1-2
cdr3_aa: CASSFLGGVNTGELFF; v_call: TRBV11-3; j_call: TRBJ2-2
cdr3_aa: CASVPSRGDTEAFF; v_call: TRBV6-5; j_call: TRBJ1-1
cdr3_aa: CASSPGTTQETQYF; v_call: TRBV18; j_call: TRBJ2-5
cdr3_aa: CASSVGQGKSDTQYF; v_call: TRBV9; j_call: TRBJ2-3
cdr3_aa: CASSRGTTTNEKLFF; v_call: TRBV5-1; j_call: TRBJ1-4
cdr3_aa: CASSETTAGTGVHIQYF; v_call: TRBV6-1; j_call: TRBJ2-4
cdr3_aa: CASISGSEQFF; v_call: TRBV19; j_call: TRBJ2-1
cdr3_aa: CASSQGYGNIEAEAFF; v_call: TRBV4-3; j_call: TRBJ1-1
cdr3_aa: CASSPQTGTPYEQYF; v_call: TRBV27; j_call: TRBJ2-7
cdr3_aa: CASSLSMSEQYF; v_call: TRBV7-9; j_call: TRBJ2-7
cdr3_aa: CASSVSLSGTSGLNEQFF; v_call: TRBV9; j_call: TRBJ2-1